These 19 T cell receptor beta chains originate from one sample sequenced in a study of T cells after yellow fever vaccination. Each CDR3 protein is one row after TCRdb ran MiXCR on the 5' RACE reads. Counted here are fewer than 500,000 distinct CDR3 sequences, over 15% occurring once; the ten biggest clones make up about 18%. The sequences come from PBMCs, collected before the yellow fever booster vaccination. These receptors were collected from a man aged 18 to 29 who received the YFV17D yellow fever vaccine.

J is TRBJ2-5 and V is TRBV5-4, with 8 bases matching TRBD1. CDR3 length equals 15 residues. J lost 2 bases, V lost 3 bases, and 6 bases had no gene match. From germline, CDR1 is SGHNT and CDR2 YYREEE (reference sequence). The DNA of the CDR3 is TGTGCCAGCAGCTCGAATACAGGGGGACAAGAGACCCAGTACTTC. This encodes CASSSNTGGQETQYF. Supplemented by reference TRBV5-4 and TRBJ2-5, the full variable domain reads ETGVTQSPTHLIKTRGQQVTLRCSSQSGHNTVSWYQQALGQGPQFIFQYYREEENGRGNFPPRFSGLQFPNYSSELNVNALELDDSALYLCASSSNTGGQETQYFGPGTRLLVL.

This clonotype was observed a few times. The chain couples TRBV29-1 to TRBJ2-5; D gene unclear. V lost 4 bases and J 3 bases, leaving 12 bases between the germline ends. The germline CDR1 and CDR2 sequences are SQVTM and ANQGSEA. The CDR3 has 13 amino acids. CDR3 nucleotide sequence: TGCAGCGTTGGTTACACGCCGAAAGAGACCCAGTACTTC. Its translation is CSVGYTPKETQYF. The variable domain in full, with the rest retrieved from reference TRBV29-1 and TRBJ2-5, is SAVISQKPSRDICQRGTSLTIQCQVDSQVTMMFWYRQQPGQSLTLIATANQGSEATYESGFVIDKFPISRPNLTFSTLTVSNMSPEDSSIYLCSVGYTPKETQYFGPGTRLLVL.

This clonotype was detected a few times. The V call is TRBV12-3 or TRBV12-4, the J call TRBJ1-1; 7 bases line up with TRBD1. This CDR3 is 12 amino acids long. Germline trimming cut 6 bases from V and 8 bases from J; bases unmatched to any gene: 6. The CDR3 loop reads CASSLQGNEAFF. CDR3 sequence (DNA): TGTGCCAGCAGCTTACAGGGGAACGAAGCTTTCTTT.

This chain's CDR3 is CASSLGRLAVTDTQYF. CDR3 coding DNA: TGTGCCAGCAGCTTGGGAAGACTAGCAGTCACAGATACGCAGTATTTT. The rearrangement links TRBV7-9 to TRBJ2-3, with 7 bases matching TRBD2. CDR3 length equals 16 residues. The V and J ends lost 3 bases and 2 bases, in that order; junction bases with no gene match: 8. From germline, CDR1 is SEHNR and CDR2 FQNEAQ (reference sequence).

The gene calls are TRBV7-2 and TRBJ1-2; D might be TRBD1 (6 bases). V lost 1 base to trimming and J lost 4 bases, with 10 bases between them. In germline, CDR1 is SGHTA, CDR2 FQGNSA. The CDR3 extends over 14 amino acids. The CDR3 sequence is CASSLETGTYGYTF. CDR3 sequence (DNA): TGTGCCAGCAGCTTAGAAACAGGGACCTATGGCTACACCTTC.

This clonotype appeared a few times. V is TRBV20-1 and J is TRBJ1-1; D not resolved. Germline-derived CDR1 and CDR2 are DFQATT and SNEGSKA (reference sequence). This CDR3 region has 13 residues. V gave up 5 bases and J gave up 0 bases, with 10 bases separating them. CDR3 nucleotide sequence: TGCAGTGCTTCACGCCCTATGAACACTGAAGCTTTCTTT. It yields the protein CSASRPMNTEAFF.

The chain links TRBV4-3 to TRBJ2-2, with 10 bases fitting TRBD1. CDR3 length equals 15 residues. The ends lost 1 base at V and 6 bases at J; junction bases unmatched: 2. CDR1 and CDR2 from the germline V gene are LGHNA and YSLEER. The CDR3 DNA reads TGCGCCAGCAGCCAAGTCGGGACAGGGGCCGGGGAGCTGTTTTTT. It encodes CASSQVGTGAGELFF.

The CDR3 DNA is TGTGCCAGCAGCTTAGCGTATCAGGGCCTTAGCACAGATACGCAGTATTTT. Amino acids: CASSLAYQGLSTDTQYF. The chain combines TRBV7-6 with TRBJ2-3, with D possibly being TRBD1 (5 bases). The CDR3 consists of 17 residues. Germline-derived CDR1 and CDR2 are SGHVS and FNYEAQ. Between the trimmed V and J ends, which lost 0 bases and 0 bases, there was a span of 13 bases.

This clonotype has at least ten counts. This sequence joins TRBV20-1 and TRBJ2-3; D ambiguous. The length of the CDR3 is 13 residues. From germline, CDR1 is DFQATT and CDR2 SNEGSKA (reference sequence). V gave up 6 bases and J gave up 6 bases, with 16 bases separating them. CDR3 in DNA: TGCAGTGCGGGTCTCTCCCCCGCGGATACGCAGTATTTT. Translated: CSAGLSPADTQYF.

This clonotype has just a few counts. The chain joins TRBV7-9 to TRBJ1-1, with a possible D match to TRBD1 (5 bases). The germline CDR1 and CDR2 sequences are SEHNR and FQNEAQ (reference sequence). The CDR3 consists of 15 residues. Trimming shortened V by 5 bases and J by 1 base, and 14 bases separated the two germline ends. The CDR3 DNA reads as TGTGCCAGCAGCGGCCCGGGACTCCGGAACACTGAAGCTTTCTTT. This codes for CASSGPGLRNTEAFF.

There are a few counts of this clonotype. The CDR3 here is CASSLASGLTEAFF. The CDR3 region has the DNA TGTGCCAGCAGTTTAGCGAGCGGGCTCACTGAAGCTTTCTTT. The chain is built from TRBV12-3 or TRBV12-4 and TRBJ1-1; D unclear. Deletions cut 0 bases from V and 4 bases from J, with 9 bases between. This CDR3 has 14 amino acids.

The chain combines TRBV28 with TRBJ2-7; no clear D gene. Germline assignment: CDR1 MDHEN and CDR2 SYDVKM. V lost 3 bases to trimming and J lost 7 bases, with 10 bases between them. CDR3 size: 12 residues. The CDR3 DNA is TGTGCCAGCAGTTTGGGGTCGGTAGAGCAGTACTTC. Amino acids: CASSLGSVEQYF.

The chain employs TRBV7-9 and TRBJ1-1, with a tentative D call TRBD1 (5 bases). This CDR3 contains 15 residues. V was trimmed by 1 base and J by 2 bases, leaving 11 bases between them. Germline CDR1 reads SEHNR; CDR2 reads FQNEAQ (reference sequence). The CDR3 here is CASSLVGASNTEAFF. The DNA of the CDR3 is TGTGCCAGCAGCTTAGTAGGGGCCAGCAACACTGAAGCTTTCTTT. The variable domain in full, completed from reference TRBV7-9 and TRBJ1-1, reads DTGVSQNPRHKITKRGQNVTFRCDPISEHNRLYWYRQTLGQGPEFLTYFQNEAQLEKSRLLSDRFSAERPKGSFSTLEIQRTEQGDSAMYLCASSLVGASNTEAFFGQGTRLTVV.

The chain has TRBV4-1 and TRBJ1-1, with D possibly TRBD1 on 5 matching bases. The CDR3 is 15 residues long. Germline loops: CDR1 MGHRA, CDR2 YSYEKL. Trimming pared 0 bases from V and 4 bases from J, leaving 12 bases between. CDR3 sequence: CASSQDRGGFTEAFF. The CDR3 region has the DNA TGCGCCAGCAGCCAAGATAGGGGAGGGTTCACTGAAGCTTTCTTT.

This clonotype was recorded at least ten times. The rearrangement joins TRBV4-3 to TRBJ2-3, with 7 bases fitting TRBD1. Germline V gene sequence: CDR1 LGHNA, CDR2 YSLEER. The CDR3 extends over 14 amino acids. V trimming: 9 bases; J trimming: 2 bases; junction bases outside the gene matches: 8. CDR3 sequence reads: CASGPGGDTDTQYF. For the CDR3, the DNA is TGCGCCAGTGGTCCAGGGGGAGACACAGATACGCAGTATTTT.

This clonotype has just one count. This chain uses TRBV27 with TRBJ2-1, with unresolved D. The V gene's germline CDR1 is MNHEY and CDR2 SMNVEV (reference sequence). This CDR3 region has 13 residues. V lost 3 bases to trimming and J lost 4 bases, with 7 bases between them. The CDR3 region has the DNA TGTGCCAGCAGTTTCCTCGCGTACAATGAGCAGTTCTTC. The encoded protein is CASSFLAYNEQFF.

The chain employs TRBV27 and TRBJ2-2; 7 bases match TRBD1. V lost 6 bases to trimming and J lost 4 bases; unmatched junction nucleotides: 5. The CDR3 extends over 14 amino acids. Germline lookup yields CDR1 MNHEY and CDR2 SMNVEV (reference sequence). The CDR3 bases are TGTGCCAGCAGCGCACAGGGGCCCACCGGGGAGCTGTTTTTT. Encoded protein: CASSAQGPTGELFF.

The rearrangement joins TRBV5-5 to TRBJ1-4; 7 bases match TRBD1. The germline V gene has CDR1 SGHKS and CDR2 YYEKEE (reference sequence). V shed 1 base, J shed 7 bases, and the junction held 1 base outside the gene matches. This CDR3 has 13 residues. The CDR3 is CASSLNRGEKLFF. The CDR3 nucleotides read TGTGCCAGCAGCTTGAACAGGGGTGAAAAACTGTTTTTT.

This clonotype was found a few times. The rearrangement uses TRBV7-3 and TRBJ2-2; D is perhaps TRBD1 (6 bases). CDR3 size: 12 residues. Germline CDR1 and CDR2: SGHTA and FQGTGA. Between the trimmed V and J ends, which lost 9 bases and 3 bases, there was a span of 8 bases. The CDR3, as DNA: TGTGCCAGTACAGGGCACACCGGGGAGCTGTTTTTT. This gives the protein CASTGHTGELFF.